This T cell receptor (beta chain) was sequenced during a study of tumor and adjacent non-tumor tissue in lung cancer. About the study: Samples averaged roughly 4.4 million productive TCRbeta reads each. Broader study findings: Compared with tumor, normal lung showed significantly lower TCR diversity. Shorter survival was associated with higher TCR diversity in tumors.

A word on this clonotype: What it binds is unknown.

A modified ARM-PCR protocol with three rounds of nested PCR amplified TCRbeta. A single record per CDR3 protein comes from TCRdb applying MiXCR to the multiplex PCR reads. The sample consists of about 79,000 distinct CDR3 sequences, roughly two thirds of them appearing once. The V gene's germline CDR1 is SGHAT and CDR2 FQNNGV. V shed 6 bases and J shed 7 bases, with 15 bases lying between them. This CDR3 region has 13 residues. This sample's RNA came from whole unsorted tissue. Donors were chemotherapy-naive, newly diagnosed lung cancer surgical patients in China, August–late 2014. This rearrangement joins TRBV11-2 to TRBJ1-1, with TRBD1 as a possible D gene (6 bases). The sequencing sample was made of lung tumor tissue. The source of this sequence is a woman in her forties with non-small cell lung cancer. The CDR3 nucleotides are TGTGCCAGCAGACTGGGAGGGGACAATGAAGCTTTCTTT. Its protein product is CASRLGGDNEAFF.